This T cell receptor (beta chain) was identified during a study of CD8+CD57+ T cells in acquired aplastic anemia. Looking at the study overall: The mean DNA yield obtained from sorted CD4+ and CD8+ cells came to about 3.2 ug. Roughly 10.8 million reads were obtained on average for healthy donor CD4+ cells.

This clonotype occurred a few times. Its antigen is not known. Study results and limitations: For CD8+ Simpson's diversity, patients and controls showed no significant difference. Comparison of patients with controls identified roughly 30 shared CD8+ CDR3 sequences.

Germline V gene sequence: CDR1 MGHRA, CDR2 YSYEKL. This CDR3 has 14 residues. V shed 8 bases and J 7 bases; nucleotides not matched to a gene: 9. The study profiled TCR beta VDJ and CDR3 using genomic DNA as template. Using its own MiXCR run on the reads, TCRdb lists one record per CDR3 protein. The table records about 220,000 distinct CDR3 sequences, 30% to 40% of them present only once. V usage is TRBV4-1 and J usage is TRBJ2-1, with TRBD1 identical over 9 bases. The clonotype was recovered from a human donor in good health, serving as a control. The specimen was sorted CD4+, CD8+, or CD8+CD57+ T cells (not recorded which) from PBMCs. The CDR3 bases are TGCGCCAGCGGTCCGGGGACAGGGTTAAATGAGCAGTTCTTC. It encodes CASGPGTGLNEQFF.